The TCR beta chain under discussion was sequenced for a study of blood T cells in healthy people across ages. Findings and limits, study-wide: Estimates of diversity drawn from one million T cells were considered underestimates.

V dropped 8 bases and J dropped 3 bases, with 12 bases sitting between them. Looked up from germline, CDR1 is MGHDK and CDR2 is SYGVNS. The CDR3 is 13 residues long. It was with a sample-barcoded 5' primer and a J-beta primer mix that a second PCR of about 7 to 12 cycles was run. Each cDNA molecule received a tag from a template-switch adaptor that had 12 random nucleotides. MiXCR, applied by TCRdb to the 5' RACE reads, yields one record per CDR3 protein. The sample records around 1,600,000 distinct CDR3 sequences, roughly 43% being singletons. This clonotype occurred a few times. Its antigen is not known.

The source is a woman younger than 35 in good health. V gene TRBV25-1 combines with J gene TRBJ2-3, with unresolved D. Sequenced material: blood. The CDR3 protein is CASSHSVTDTQYF. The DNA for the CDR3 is TGTGCCAGCTCGCACTCGGTAACAGATACGCAGTATTTT.